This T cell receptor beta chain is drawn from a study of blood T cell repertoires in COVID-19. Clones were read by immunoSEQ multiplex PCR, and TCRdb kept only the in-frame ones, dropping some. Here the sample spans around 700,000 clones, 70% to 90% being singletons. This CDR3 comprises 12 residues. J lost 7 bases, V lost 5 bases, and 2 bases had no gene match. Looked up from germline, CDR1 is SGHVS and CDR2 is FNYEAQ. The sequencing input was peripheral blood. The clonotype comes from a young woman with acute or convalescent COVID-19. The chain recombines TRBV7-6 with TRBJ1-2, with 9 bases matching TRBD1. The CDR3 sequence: CASSGTGFGYTF. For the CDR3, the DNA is TGTGCCAGCAGCGGGACAGGGTTTGGCTACACCTTC.